The 2 T cell receptor beta chains listed next were all sequenced from one sample in a study of blood T cell repertoires in COVID-19 (dated by TCRdb to the early 2020s). Libraries came from the immunoSEQ multiplex PCR assay. Here the immuneACCESS table is served through TCRdb, limited to in-frame sequences with V and J called. Missing clones are a known gap in these copies; in checked studies unresolved V genes cover under half, and the rest lacks a known reason. A total of 140,000 to 150,000 clones appear in this sample, over 70% of them only once. The leading ten clones occupy roughly two fifths of the sample. Input material: peripheral blood. These receptors were collected from a human donor in a cohort sampled during active COVID-19.

This chain uses TRBV29-1 with TRBJ1-1; D ambiguous. In germline, CDR1 is SQVTM, CDR2 ANQGSEA. The germline V and J ends were trimmed by 2 bases and 10 bases, with 8 bases remaining between them. This CDR3 is 10 amino acids long. The CDR3 region is CSVEQGGAFF. Here the CDR3 DNA reads TGCAGCGTTGAACAAGGAGGAGCTTTCTTT.

The chain joins TRBV4-3 to TRBJ2-5; D is perhaps TRBD2 (6 bases). Germline CDR1 LGHNA, CDR2 YSLEER. The V end was cut by 1 base, the J end by 4 bases, with 13 bases between. This CDR3 spans 15 amino acids. This CDR3 reads CASSQAGGIPETQYF. The CDR3, as DNA: TGCGCCAGCAGCCAAGCCGGGGGTATCCCAGAGACCCAGTACTTC.